These 14 T cell receptor beta chains share one sample of origin, sequenced in a study of human T cells and chemical hapten exposure. TCRdb reanalysed the RACE reads using MiXCR and keeps one entry per CDR3 protein. The sample gives about 380,000 distinct CDR3 sequences, around 6% of which show up once; around 5.8% is in the top ten. Time point of the sample: patch test 2, 6 weeks after DPC sensitization. Treatment meaning: therapeutic diphenylcyclopropenone sensitization with weekly scalp DPC. Material: whole blood, obtained in connection with sensitization to the hapten diphenylcyclopropenone (DPC). The source of these receptors is a woman between 18 and 29 years old with alopecia areata. Some clones in this sample may be carry-over from other donors' samples.

This clonotype has just a few counts. This chain joins TRBV7-9 and TRBJ1-2; 8 bases fit TRBD1. The CDR3 is 15 residues long. CDR1 SEHNR and CDR2 FQNEAQ come from the germline V gene (reference sequence). V lost 2 bases and J lost 6; bases outside the gene matches: 8. The chain's CDR3 is CASSLNVDRENGYTF. CDR3 DNA: TGTGCCAGCAGCTTAAACGTGGACAGGGAAAATGGCTACACCTTC.

This chain joins TRBV7-2 and TRBJ2-3; D perhaps matches TRBD2 (5 bases). This CDR3 has 16 amino acids. The V gene's germline CDR1 is SGHTA and CDR2 FQGNSA. V was cut by 1 base and J by 4 bases, with 15 bases left in between. The CDR3 nucleotides are TGTGCCAGCAGCTTAGGTCAGGTTTCCGGGGCAGATACGCAGTATTTT. It translates to CASSLGQVSGADTQYF.

This clonotype was observed at least ten times. The J gene is TRBJ1-2, the V gene TRBV4-3; D is undetermined. CDR3 length equals 12 residues. V was cut by 0 bases and J by 3 bases, with 2 bases left in between. The germline gives CDR1 LGHNA, CDR2 YSLEER. The CDR3 nucleotides read TGCGCCAGCAGCCAAGATTACTATGGCTACACCTTC. This sequence encodes CASSQDYYGYTF.

This chain joins TRBV29-1 and TRBJ2-7, with D maybe TRBD2 (5 bases). Germline-derived CDR1 and CDR2 are SQVTM and ANQGSEA. The ends were cut back, 4 bases at V and 7 bases at J, with 14 bases in the middle. The CDR3 loop spans 12 amino acids. The CDR3 nucleotides read TGCAGCGTTGTCGGAGTACGAGGGGAGCAGTACTTC. Amino acid sequence: CSVVGVRGEQYF.

In this sample, this clonotype turned up a few times. The chain employs TRBV6-2 or TRBV6-3 and TRBJ2-6, with 7 bases lining up with TRBD1. CDR3 size: 19 residues. Germline lookup yields CDR1 MNHEY and CDR2 SVGEGT. V gave up 7 bases and J gave up 0 bases; unmatched junction bases: 15. The CDR3 spells CASTNRDRVAPSGANVLTF. In nucleotides, the CDR3 is TGTGCCAGCACCAATCGAGACAGGGTGGCTCCCTCTGGGGCCAACGTCCTGACTTTC.

This clonotype was seen repeatedly, ten times or more. The rearrangement links TRBV29-1 to TRBJ1-2, with a possible D match to TRBD1 (5 bases). This CDR3 region has 12 residues. V gave up 6 bases and J gave up 6 bases, with 14 bases separating them. The germline V gene has CDR1 SQVTM and CDR2 ANQGSEA. CDR3 sequence reads: CSVGVMVDGYTF. The CDR3 bases are TGCAGCGTGGGGGTAATGGTGGATGGCTACACCTTC.

Details on this clonotype: This could be a read error, since a much larger clone is one nucleotide away. The chain couples TRBV29-1 to TRBJ2-1, with D possibly matching TRBD1 (5 bases). The CDR3 runs to 10 residues. V lost 4 bases and J lost 8, with 6 bases in between. Germline V lookup: CDR1 SQVTM, CDR2 ANQGSEA. This CDR3 is CSVARDEQFF. The CDR3 DNA sequence: TGCAGCGTTGCCAGGGATGAGCAGTTCTTC.

This clonotype was observed many times. The chain joins TRBV7-9 to TRBJ1-4; D unclear. The CDR3 is 15 residues long. From germline, CDR1 is SEHNR and CDR2 FQNEAQ (reference sequence). The V and J ends lost 1 base and 3 bases respectively, with 9 bases between them. In DNA, the CDR3 is TGTGCCAGCAGCTTAGTGGCTCGCGCTAATGAAAAACTGTTTTTT. It yields the protein CASSLVARANEKLFF.

This clonotype was found many times. The chain links TRBV28 to TRBJ2-3; no reliable D call. The CDR3 is 13 amino acids. Trimming pared 0 bases from V and 4 bases from J, leaving 5 bases between. The V gene's germline CDR1 is MDHEN and CDR2 SYDVKM. DNA of the CDR3: TGTGCCAGCAGTTTATGGAACTCAGATACGCAGTATTTT. Its protein is CASSLWNSDTQYF.

This clonotype was seen a handful of times. The chain carries TRBV27 and TRBJ2-1; no clear D gene. Germline values: CDR1 MNHEY, CDR2 SMNVEV (reference sequence). Trimming shortened V by 6 bases and J by 9 bases, and 24 bases separated the two germline ends. This CDR3 has 16 residues. This CDR3 reads CASRPGAGDLVGEQFF. The CDR3 DNA sequence: TGTGCCAGCAGACCCGGTGCCGGAGATTTGGTGGGTGAGCAGTTCTTC.

This clonotype was detected ten times or more. J is TRBJ2-3 and V is TRBV6-4; D perhaps matches TRBD2 (6 bases). The V and J ends lost 4 bases and 4 bases respectively, with 9 bases between them. Germline-derived CDR1 and CDR2 are MRHNA and SNTAGT. The CDR3 spans 13 residues. CDR3 in amino acids: CASSVGEADTQYF. The DNA of the CDR3 is TGTGCCAGCAGTGTAGGGGAGGCAGATACGCAGTATTTT.

The table lists this clonotype with a few counts. This chain links TRBV20-1 with TRBJ1-4; TRBD1 agrees at 10 bases. The germline gives CDR1 DFQATT, CDR2 SNEGSKA (reference sequence). The CDR3 has 16 amino acids. V gave up 6 bases and J gave up 5 bases; unmatched junction bases: 12. CDR3 residues: CSAKFSPGQGNEKLFF. As DNA, the CDR3 is TGCAGTGCCAAATTCTCACCGGGACAGGGGAATGAAAAACTGTTTTTT.

The chain has TRBV9 and TRBJ2-1, with 10 bases that match TRBD1. This CDR3 has 16 residues. The V gene's germline CDR1 is SGDLS and CDR2 YYNGEE. Trimming at V came to 4 bases and at J to 3 bases, leaving 7 bases not matched to a gene. The DNA of the CDR3 is TGTGCCAGCAGCCGTGAGACAGGGGGCGGCTACAATGAGCAGTTCTTC. Its translation: CASSRETGGGYNEQFF.

This clonotype was observed at least ten times. The chain joins TRBV5-1 to TRBJ1-5; D is uncertain. The ends were cut back, 2 bases at V and 4 bases at J, with 10 bases in the middle. CDR1 SGHRS and CDR2 YFSETQ come from the germline V gene. This CDR3 has 14 amino acids. Here the CDR3 reads CASSLDGGNQPQHF. CDR3 nucleotides: TGCGCCAGCAGCTTAGACGGTGGAAATCAGCCCCAGCATTTT. The whole variable domain, filled in from reference TRBV5-1 and TRBJ1-5, reads KAGVTQTPRYLIKTRGQQVTLSCSPISGHRSVSWYQQTPGQGLQFLFEYFSETQRNKGNFPGRFSGRQFSNSRSEMNVSTLELGDSALYLCASSLDGGNQPQHFGDGTRLSIL.